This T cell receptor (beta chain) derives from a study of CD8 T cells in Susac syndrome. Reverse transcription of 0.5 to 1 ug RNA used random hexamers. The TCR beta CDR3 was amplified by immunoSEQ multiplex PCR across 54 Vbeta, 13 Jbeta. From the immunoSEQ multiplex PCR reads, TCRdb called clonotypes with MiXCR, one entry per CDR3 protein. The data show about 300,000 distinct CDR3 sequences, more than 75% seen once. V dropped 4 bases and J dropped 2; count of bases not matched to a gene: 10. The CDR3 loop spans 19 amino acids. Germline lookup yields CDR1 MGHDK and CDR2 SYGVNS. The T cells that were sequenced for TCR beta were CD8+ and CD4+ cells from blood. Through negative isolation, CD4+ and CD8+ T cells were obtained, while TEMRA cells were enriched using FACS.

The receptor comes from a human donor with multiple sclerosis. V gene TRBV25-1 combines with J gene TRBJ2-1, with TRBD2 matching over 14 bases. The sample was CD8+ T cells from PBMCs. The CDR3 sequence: CASSGGLAGEGSPYNEQFF. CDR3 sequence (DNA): TGTGCCAGCAGTGGGGGACTAGCGGGAGAAGGATCCCCCTACAATGAGCAGTTCTTC.